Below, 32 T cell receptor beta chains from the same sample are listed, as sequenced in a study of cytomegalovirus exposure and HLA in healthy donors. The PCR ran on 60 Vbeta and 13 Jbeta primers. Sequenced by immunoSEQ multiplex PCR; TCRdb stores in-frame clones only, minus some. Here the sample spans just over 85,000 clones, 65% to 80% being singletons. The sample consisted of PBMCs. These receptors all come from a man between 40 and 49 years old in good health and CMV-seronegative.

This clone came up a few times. The CDR3: CASSLVAYGYTF. In DNA form, the CDR3 reads TGTGCCAGCAGCTTAGTCGCGTATGGCTACACCTTC. The chain recombines TRBV11-2 with TRBJ1-2; D unresolved. The CDR3 is 12 residues long. The V gene's germline CDR1 is SGHAT and CDR2 FQNNGV. V gave up 1 base and J gave up 5 bases, with 5 bases separating them.

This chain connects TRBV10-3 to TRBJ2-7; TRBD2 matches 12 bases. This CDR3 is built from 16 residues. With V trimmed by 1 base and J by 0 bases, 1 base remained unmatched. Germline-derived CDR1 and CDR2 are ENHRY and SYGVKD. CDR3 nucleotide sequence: TGTGCCATCAGTGAGTTGACTAGCGGGGGCTCCTACGAGCAGTACTTC. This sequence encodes CAISELTSGGSYEQYF.

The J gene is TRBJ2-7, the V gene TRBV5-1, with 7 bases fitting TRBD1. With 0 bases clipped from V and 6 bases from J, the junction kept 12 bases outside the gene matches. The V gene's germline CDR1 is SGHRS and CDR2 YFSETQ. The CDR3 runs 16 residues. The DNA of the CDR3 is TGCGCCAGCAGCTTGGGGGACGGGACAGCGCTCGCCGAGCAGTACTTC. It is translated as CASSLGDGTALAEQYF.

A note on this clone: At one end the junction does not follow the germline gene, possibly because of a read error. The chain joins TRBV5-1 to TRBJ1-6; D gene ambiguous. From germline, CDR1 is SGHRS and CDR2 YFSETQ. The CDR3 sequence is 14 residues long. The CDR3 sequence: CASTYSSYNSLLHF. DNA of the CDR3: TGCGCCAGCACGTACTCAAGCTATAATTCACTCCTCCACTTT.

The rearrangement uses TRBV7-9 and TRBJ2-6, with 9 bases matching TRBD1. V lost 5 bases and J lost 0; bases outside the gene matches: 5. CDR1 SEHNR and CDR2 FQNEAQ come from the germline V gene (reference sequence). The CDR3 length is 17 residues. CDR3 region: CASSTGQGGSGANVLTF. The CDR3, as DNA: TGTGCCAGCAGCACGGGACAGGGAGGCTCTGGGGCCAACGTCCTGACTTTC.

CDR3 loop: CASSPNSDYGYTF. As DNA, the CDR3 is TGTGCCAGCAGTCCCAATAGCGACTATGGCTACACCTTC. The gene calls are TRBV6-5 and TRBJ1-2; D gene ambiguous. Trimming pared 5 bases from V and 3 bases from J, leaving 10 bases between. CDR3 size: 13 residues. Germline lookup yields CDR1 MNHEY and CDR2 SVGAGI.

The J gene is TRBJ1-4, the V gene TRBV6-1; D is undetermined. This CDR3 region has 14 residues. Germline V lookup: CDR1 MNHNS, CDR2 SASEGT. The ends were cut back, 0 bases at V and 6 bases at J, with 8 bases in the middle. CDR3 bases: TGTGCCAGCAGTGAAGCGCGGGGTCATGAAAAACTGTTTTTT. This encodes CASSEARGHEKLFF.

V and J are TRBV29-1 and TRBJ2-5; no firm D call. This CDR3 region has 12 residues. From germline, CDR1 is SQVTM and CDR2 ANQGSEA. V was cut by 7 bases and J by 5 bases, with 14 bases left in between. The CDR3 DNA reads TGCAGCGGTTCAGGTTACCGGGAGACCCAGTACTTC. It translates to CSGSGYRETQYF.

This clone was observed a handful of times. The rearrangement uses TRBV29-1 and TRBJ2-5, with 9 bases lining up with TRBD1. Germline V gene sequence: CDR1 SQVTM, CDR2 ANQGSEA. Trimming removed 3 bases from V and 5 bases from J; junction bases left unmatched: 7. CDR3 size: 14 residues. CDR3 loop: CSVETGTGKETQYF. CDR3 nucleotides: TGCAGCGTTGAGACCGGGACAGGGAAGGAGACCCAGTACTTC.

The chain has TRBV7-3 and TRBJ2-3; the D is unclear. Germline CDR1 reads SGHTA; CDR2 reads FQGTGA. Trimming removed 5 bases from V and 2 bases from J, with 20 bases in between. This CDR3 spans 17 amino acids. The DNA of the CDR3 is TGTGCCAGCAGCCCTCACGAGGCCCTCCATGACACAGATACGCAGTATTTT. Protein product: CASSPHEALHDTDTQYF.

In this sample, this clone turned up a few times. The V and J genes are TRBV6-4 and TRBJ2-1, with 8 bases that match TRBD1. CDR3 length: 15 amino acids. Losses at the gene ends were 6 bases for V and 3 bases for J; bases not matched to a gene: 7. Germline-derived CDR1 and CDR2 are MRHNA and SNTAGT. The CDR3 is CASSSKGQDYNEQFF. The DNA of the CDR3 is TGTGCCAGCAGCTCCAAGGGACAGGACTACAATGAGCAGTTCTTC.

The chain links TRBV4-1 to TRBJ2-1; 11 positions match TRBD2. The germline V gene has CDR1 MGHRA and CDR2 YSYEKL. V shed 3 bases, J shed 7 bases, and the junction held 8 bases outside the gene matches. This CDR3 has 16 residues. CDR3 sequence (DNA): TGCGCCAGCAGCCACCCTAGCGGGGGGCGGGAGAATGAGCAGTTCTTC. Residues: CASSHPSGGRENEQFF.

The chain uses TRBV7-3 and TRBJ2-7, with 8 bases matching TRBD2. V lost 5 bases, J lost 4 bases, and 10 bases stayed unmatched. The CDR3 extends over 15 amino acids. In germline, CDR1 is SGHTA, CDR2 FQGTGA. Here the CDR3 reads CASSMSGLGFYEQYF. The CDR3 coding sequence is TGTGCCAGCAGCATGTCGGGACTAGGTTTTTACGAGCAGTACTTC.

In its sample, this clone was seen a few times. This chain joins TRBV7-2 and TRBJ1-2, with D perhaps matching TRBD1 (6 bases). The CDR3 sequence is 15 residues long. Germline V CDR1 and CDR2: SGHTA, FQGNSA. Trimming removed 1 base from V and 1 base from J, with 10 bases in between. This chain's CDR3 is CASSLDWTVNYGYTF. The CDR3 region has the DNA TGTGCCAGCAGCTTAGATTGGACAGTTAACTATGGCTACACCTTC.

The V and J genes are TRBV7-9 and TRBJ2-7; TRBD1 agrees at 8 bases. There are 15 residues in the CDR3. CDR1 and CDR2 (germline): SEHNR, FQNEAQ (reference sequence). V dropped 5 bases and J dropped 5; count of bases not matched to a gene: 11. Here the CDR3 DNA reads TGTGCCAGCAGCCCGAGGACAGGGAGAGGAAACGAGCAGTACTTC. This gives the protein CASSPRTGRGNEQYF.

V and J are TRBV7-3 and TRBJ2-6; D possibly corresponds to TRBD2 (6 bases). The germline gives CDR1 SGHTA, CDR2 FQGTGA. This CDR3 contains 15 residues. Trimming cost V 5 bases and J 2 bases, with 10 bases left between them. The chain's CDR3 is CASSVGGAGANVLTF. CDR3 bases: TGTGCCAGCAGCGTGGGGGGAGCTGGGGCCAACGTCCTGACTTTC. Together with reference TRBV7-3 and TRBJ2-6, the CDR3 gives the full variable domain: GAGVSQTPSNKVTEKGKYVELRCDPISGHTALYWYRQSLGQGPEFLIYFQGTGAADDSGLPNDRFFAVRPEGSVSTLKIQRTERGDSAVYLCASSVGGAGANVLTFGAGSRLTVL.

CDR3 sequence (DNA): TGTGCCAGCTCTCCGGGGGGGAATGAGCAGTTCTTC. Amino acid sequence: CASSPGGNEQFF. The chain joins TRBV7-9 to TRBJ2-1; 8 bases are a match to TRBD2. CDR1 is SEHNR and CDR2 is FQNEAQ in the germline V gene (reference sequence). The CDR3 is 12 residues long. The trim removed 8 bases at V and 7 bases at J, leaving 4 bases unmatched.

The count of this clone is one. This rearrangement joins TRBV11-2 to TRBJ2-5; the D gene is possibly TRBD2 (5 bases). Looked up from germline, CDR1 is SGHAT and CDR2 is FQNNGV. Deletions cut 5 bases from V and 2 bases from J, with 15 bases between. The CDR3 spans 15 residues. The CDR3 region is CASSSGGRGQETQYF. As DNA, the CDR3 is TGTGCCAGCAGCAGCGGCGGCCGAGGGCAAGAGACCCAGTACTTC.

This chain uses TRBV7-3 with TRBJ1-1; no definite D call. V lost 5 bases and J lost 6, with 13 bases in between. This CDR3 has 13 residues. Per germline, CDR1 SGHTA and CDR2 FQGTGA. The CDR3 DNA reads TGTGCCAGCAGCAGTCGAGGGAGCGCTGAAGCTTTCTTT. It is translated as CASSSRGSAEAFF.

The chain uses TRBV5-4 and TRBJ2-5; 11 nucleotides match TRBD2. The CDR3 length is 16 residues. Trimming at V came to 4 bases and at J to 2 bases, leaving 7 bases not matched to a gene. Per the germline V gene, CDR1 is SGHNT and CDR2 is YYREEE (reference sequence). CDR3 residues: CASSLILAGGQETQYF. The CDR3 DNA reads TGTGCCAGCAGCCTCATCTTAGCGGGGGGGCAAGAGACCCAGTACTTC.

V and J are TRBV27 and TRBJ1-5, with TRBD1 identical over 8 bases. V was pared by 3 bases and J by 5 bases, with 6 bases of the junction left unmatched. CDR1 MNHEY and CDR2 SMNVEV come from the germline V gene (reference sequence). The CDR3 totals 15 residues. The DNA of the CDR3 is TGTGCCAGCAGTTTTGGACAGGGCCCTTATCAGCCCCAGCATTTT. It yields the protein CASSFGQGPYQPQHF.

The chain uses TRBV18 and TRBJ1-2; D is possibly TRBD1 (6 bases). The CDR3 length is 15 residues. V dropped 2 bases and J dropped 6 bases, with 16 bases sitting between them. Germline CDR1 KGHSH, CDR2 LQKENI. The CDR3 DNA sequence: TGTGCCAGCTCACCAGGGGGCCCATCAGGAGATGGCTACACCTTC. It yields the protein CASSPGGPSGDGYTF.

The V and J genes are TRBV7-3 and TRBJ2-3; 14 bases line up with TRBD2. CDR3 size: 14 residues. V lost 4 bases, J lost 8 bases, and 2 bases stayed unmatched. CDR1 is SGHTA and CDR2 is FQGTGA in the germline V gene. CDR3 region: CASSSGTSGSTQYF. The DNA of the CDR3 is TGTGCCAGCAGCTCAGGGACTAGCGGGAGTACGCAGTATTTT.

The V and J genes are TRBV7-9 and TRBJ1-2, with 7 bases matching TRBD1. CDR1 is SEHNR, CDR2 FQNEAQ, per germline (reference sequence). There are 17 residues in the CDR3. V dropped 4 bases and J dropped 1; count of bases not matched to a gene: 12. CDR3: CASSSNQGVSHNYGYTF. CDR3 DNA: TGTGCCAGCAGCTCGAACCAGGGGGTCAGCCATAACTATGGCTACACCTTC.

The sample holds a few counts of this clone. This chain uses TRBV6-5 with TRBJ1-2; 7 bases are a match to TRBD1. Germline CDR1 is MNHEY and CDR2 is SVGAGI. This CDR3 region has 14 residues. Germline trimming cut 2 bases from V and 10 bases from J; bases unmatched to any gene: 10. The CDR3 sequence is CASSYGINRGNYTF. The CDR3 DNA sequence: TGTGCCAGCAGTTACGGGATCAACAGGGGCAACTACACCTTC.

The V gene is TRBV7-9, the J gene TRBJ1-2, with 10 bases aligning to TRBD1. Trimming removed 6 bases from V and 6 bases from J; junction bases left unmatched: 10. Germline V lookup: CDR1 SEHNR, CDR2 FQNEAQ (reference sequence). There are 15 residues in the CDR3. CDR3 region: CASRDDRGRLNGYTF. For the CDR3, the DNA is TGTGCCAGCAGGGACGACAGGGGGCGATTGAATGGCTACACCTTC.

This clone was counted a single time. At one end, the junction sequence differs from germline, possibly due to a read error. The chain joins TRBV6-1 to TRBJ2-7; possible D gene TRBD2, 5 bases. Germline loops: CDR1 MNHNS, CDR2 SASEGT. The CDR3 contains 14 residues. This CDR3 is CAGSVQLDGNEQYF. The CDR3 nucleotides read TGTGCCGGCAGTGTACAGCTGGACGGGAACGAGCAGTACTTC.

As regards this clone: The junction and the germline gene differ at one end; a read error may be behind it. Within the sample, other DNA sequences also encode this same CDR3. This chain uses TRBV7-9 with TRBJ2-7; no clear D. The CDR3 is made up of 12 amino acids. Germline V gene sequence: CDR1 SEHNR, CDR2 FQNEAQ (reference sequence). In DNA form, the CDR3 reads TGTGCCAGCAGCTTTAAACCCTATGAGCAGTACTTC. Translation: CASSFKPYEQYF. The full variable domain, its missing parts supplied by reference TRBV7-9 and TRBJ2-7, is DTGVSQNPRHKITKRGQNVTFRCDPISEHNRLYWYRQTLGQGPEFLTYFQNEAQLEKSRLLSDRFSAERPKGSFSTLEIQRTEQGDSAMYLCASSFKPYEQYFGPGTRLTVT.

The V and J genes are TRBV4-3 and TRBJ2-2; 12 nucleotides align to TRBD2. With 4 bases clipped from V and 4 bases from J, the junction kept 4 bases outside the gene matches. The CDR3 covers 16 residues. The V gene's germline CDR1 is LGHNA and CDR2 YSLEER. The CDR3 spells CASSPLAGGGTGELFF. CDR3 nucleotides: TGCGCCAGCAGCCCACTAGCGGGGGGAGGCACCGGGGAGCTGTTTTTT.

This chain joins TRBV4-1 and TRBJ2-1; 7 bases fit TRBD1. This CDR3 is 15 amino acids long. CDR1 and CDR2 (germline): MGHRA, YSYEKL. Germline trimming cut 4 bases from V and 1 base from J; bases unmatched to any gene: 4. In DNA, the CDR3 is TGCGCCAGCAGCCCCTCGGGACAGTCCTACAATGAGCAGTTCTTC. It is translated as CASSPSGQSYNEQFF.

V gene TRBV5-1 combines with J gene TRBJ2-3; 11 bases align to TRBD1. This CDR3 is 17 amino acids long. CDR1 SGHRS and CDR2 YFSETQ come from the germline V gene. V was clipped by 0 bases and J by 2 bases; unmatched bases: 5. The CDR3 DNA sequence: TGCGCCAGCAGCTTGGTAGCGGGACAGGGGGACACAGATACGCAGTATTTT. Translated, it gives CASSLVAGQGDTDTQYF. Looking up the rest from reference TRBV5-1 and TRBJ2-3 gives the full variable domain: KAGVTQTPRYLIKTRGQQVTLSCSPISGHRSVSWYQQTPGQGLQFLFEYFSETQRNKGNFPGRFSGRQFSNSRSEMNVSTLELGDSALYLCASSLVAGQGDTDTQYFGPGTRLTVL.

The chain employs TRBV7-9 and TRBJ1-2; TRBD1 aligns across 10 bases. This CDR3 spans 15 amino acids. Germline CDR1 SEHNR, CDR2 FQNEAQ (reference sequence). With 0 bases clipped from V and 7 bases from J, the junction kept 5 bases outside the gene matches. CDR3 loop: CASSLAQGQGFGYTF. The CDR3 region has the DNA TGTGCCAGCAGCTTAGCGCAGGGACAGGGGTTTGGCTACACCTTC.